These 29 T cell receptor beta chains came from one sample sequenced in a study of technical replicates of blood from a handful of donors. The protocol was immunoSEQ multiplex PCR, while the TCRdb copy is restricted to in-frame clones and leaves out a portion. The repertoire has 70,000 to 95,000 clones, around 95% of them found once; the top ten carry under 0.3%. The sequencing input was T cells isolated from PBMCs. Source of these receptors: a human donor in good health.

The genes are TRBV10-1 and TRBJ1-2; D unresolved. Trimming left V 3 bases short and J 8 bases short, with 13 bases between. CDR1 is WNHNN, CDR2 SYGVQD, per germline (reference sequence). The CDR3 runs to 13 residues. CDR3 DNA: TGCGCCAGCAGTGACAGGCTCTCTGAAGGCTACACCTTC. It specifies CASSDRLSEGYTF.

The chain has TRBV5-5 and TRBJ2-7, with TRBD1 identical over 8 bases. The V gene end was trimmed by 4 bases and the J gene end by 4 bases; junction bases not matched to a gene: 7. CDR3 size: 14 residues. Per the germline V gene, CDR1 is SGHKS and CDR2 is YYEKEE (reference sequence). The CDR3 coding sequence is TGTGCCAGCAGCACAGGACAGGGCGGGTACGAGCAGTACTTC. It is translated as CASSTGQGGYEQYF.

The chain recombines TRBV7-9 with TRBJ2-2; 8 bases are shared with TRBD2. The trim removed 2 bases at V and 5 bases at J, leaving 4 bases unmatched. Germline CDR1 and CDR2: SEHNR and FQNEAQ (reference sequence). CDR3 length: 15 amino acids. The CDR3 is CASSLSGTRTGELFF. As DNA, the CDR3 is TGTGCCAGCAGCTTATCTGGGACTAGGACCGGGGAGCTGTTTTTT.

The chain joins TRBV29-1 to TRBJ1-1; TRBD1 matches 7 bases. The junction had 16 bases not matched to a gene; V was cut back by 5 bases and J by 4 bases. From germline, CDR1 is SQVTM and CDR2 ANQGSEA. There are 16 residues in the CDR3. CDR3 nucleotide sequence: TGCAGCGTTCAAAAACGGGGGCAGGGGGTTTTCACTGAAGCTTTCTTT. Its translation is CSVQKRGQGVFTEAFF.

The CDR3 DNA reads TGTGCCAGCAGCTTGGTTCGAGCGGGGGGCAATGAGCAGTTCTTC. Its translation is CASSLVRAGGNEQFF. The rearrangement links TRBV5-6 to TRBJ2-1, with 9 bases identical to TRBD2. The CDR3 has 15 amino acids. Germline CDR1 SGHDT, CDR2 YYEEEE. With 0 bases clipped from V and 6 bases from J, the junction kept 4 bases outside the gene matches.

The CDR3 DNA reads as TGCGCCAGCAGTGAGGCGGGACTAGAATTGCCAGATACGCAGTATTTT. Translating gives CASSEAGLELPDTQYF. This rearrangement joins TRBV10-1 to TRBJ2-3; 8 bases map to TRBD2. V shed 2 bases and J 4 bases; nucleotides not matched to a gene: 8. The germline CDR1 and CDR2 sequences are WNHNN and SYGVQD (reference sequence). The CDR3 consists of 16 residues.

The chain uses TRBV6-1 and TRBJ1-1, with D perhaps matching TRBD1 (6 bases). Germline V CDR1 and CDR2: MNHNS, SASEGT. The CDR3 covers 14 residues. V was trimmed by 1 base and J by 0 bases, leaving 6 bases between them. CDR3 region: CASSEGDMNTEAFF. The DNA of the CDR3 is TGTGCCAGCAGTGAAGGGGACATGAACACTGAAGCTTTCTTT.

This chain connects TRBV28 to TRBJ2-1; 7 bases are shared with TRBD2. The CDR3 contains 14 residues. CDR1 and CDR2 from the germline V gene are MDHEN and SYDVKM. J lost 2 bases, V lost 8 bases, and 6 bases had no gene match. CDR3 residues: CASGQRGTYNEQFF. CDR3 nucleotide sequence: TGTGCCAGCGGCCAGCGGGGAACCTACAATGAGCAGTTCTTC.

The chain uses TRBV29-1 and TRBJ1-4; TRBD1 is a possible D gene (5 bases). CDR1 is SQVTM, CDR2 ANQGSEA, per germline. The CDR3 sequence is 13 residues long. V gave up 4 bases and J gave up 4 bases, with 10 bases separating them. The CDR3 here is CSVGGLLNEKLFF. The CDR3 DNA follows: TGCAGCGTTGGGGGACTCCTTAATGAAAAACTGTTTTTT.

The rearrangement uses TRBV11-2 and TRBJ2-7, with 9 nucleotides matching TRBD2. Trimming cost V 4 bases and J 5 bases; bases outside gene matches: 15. This CDR3 is 17 amino acids long. CDR1 and CDR2 from the germline V gene are SGHAT and FQNNGV. The CDR3 here is CASSSLFKSGGTHEQYF. The DNA for the CDR3 is TGTGCCAGCAGCTCATTGTTCAAGAGCGGGGGGACTCACGAGCAGTACTTC.

The rearrangement links TRBV18 to TRBJ2-1; D is undetermined. V gave up 4 bases and J gave up 5 bases, with 6 bases separating them. This CDR3 is built from 12 residues. CDR1 is KGHSH, CDR2 LQKENI, per germline. The CDR3 DNA reads TGTGCCAGCTCACGAACTGACAATGAGCAGTTCTTC. Its translation is CASSRTDNEQFF.

The chain has TRBV6-1 and TRBJ2-1; unclear D gene. V dropped 3 bases and J dropped 7 bases, with 4 bases sitting between them. The CDR3 contains 11 residues. Germline V gene data show CDR1 as MNHNS and CDR2 as SASEGT. The chain's CDR3 is CASSDFNEQFF. The CDR3 nucleotides are TGTGCCAGCAGTGACTTTAATGAGCAGTTCTTC.

Written as DNA, the CDR3 is TGCGCCAGCAGCTTTTTAGCGGGGGGGCCCCACAATGAGCAGTTCTTC. Translation gives CASSFLAGGPHNEQFF. The chain couples TRBV5-1 to TRBJ2-1, with 11 bases matching TRBD2. Germline CDR1 is SGHRS and CDR2 is YFSETQ. CDR3 size: 16 residues. Trimming took 2 bases from V and 5 from J; bases not matched to a gene: 6. The entire variable domain, with the rest obtained from reference TRBV5-1 and TRBJ2-1, is as follows: KAGVTQTPRYLIKTRGQQVTLSCSPISGHRSVSWYQQTPGQGLQFLFEYFSETQRNKGNFPGRFSGRQFSNSRSEMNVSTLELGDSALYLCASSFLAGGPHNEQFFGPGTRLTVL.

The V call is TRBV28, the J call TRBJ2-7; D is ambiguous. This CDR3 region has 11 residues. V was trimmed by 2 bases and J by 6 bases, leaving 5 bases between them. From germline, CDR1 is MDHEN and CDR2 SYDVKM. DNA for the CDR3: TGTGCCAGCAGTTTAGGAGTCGAGCAGTACTTC. It codes for CASSLGVEQYF.

The CDR3 nucleotides read TGTGCCAGCAGTGAATGGGGACACGAGAACACCGGGGAGCTGTTTTTT. Encoded protein: CASSEWGHENTGELFF. The J gene is TRBJ2-2, the V gene TRBV2; a weak D match, TRBD1 (6 bases). V was pared by 2 bases and J by 1 base, with 11 bases between. The germline CDR1 and CDR2 sequences are SNHLY and FYNNEI. CDR3 length: 16 residues.

The gene calls are TRBV11-2 and TRBJ2-5, with D perhaps matching TRBD1 (6 bases). From germline, CDR1 is SGHAT and CDR2 FQNNGV. The CDR3 length is 17 residues. Deletions cut 5 bases from V and 1 base from J, with 20 bases between. CDR3 protein: CASSKRGGTMVQETQYF. Here the CDR3 DNA reads TGTGCCAGCAGCAAGCGTGGGGGCACGATGGTCCAAGAGACCCAGTACTTC.

The genes are TRBV4-1 and TRBJ1-3; 9 bases are shared with TRBD1. CDR1 is MGHRA and CDR2 is YSYEKL in the germline V gene. Losses at the gene ends were 4 bases for V and 0 bases for J; bases not matched to a gene: 7. The CDR3 extends over 17 amino acids. Written as DNA, the CDR3 is TGCGCCAGCAGCCTCAAGGGGACAGGGAGCTCTGGAAACACCATATATTTT. This codes for CASSLKGTGSSGNTIYF.

The rearrangement joins TRBV4-2 to TRBJ2-3, with 9 bases that match TRBD2. V lost 2 bases, J lost 6 bases, and 9 bases stayed unmatched. The germline CDR1 and CDR2 sequences are LGHNA and YNFKEQ. The CDR3 covers 16 residues. The CDR3 sequence is CASSQRREGPRDTQYF. The CDR3, as DNA: TGTGCCAGCAGCCAAAGGCGGGAGGGCCCGCGGGATACGCAGTATTTT.

This rearrangement joins TRBV13 to TRBJ1-2, with TRBD1 matching over 8 bases. J was trimmed by 5 bases and V by 0 bases; bases with no gene match: 2. Germline lookup yields CDR1 PRHDT and CDR2 FYEKMQ (reference sequence). This CDR3 contains 14 residues. This CDR3 is CASSLGTGDYGYTF. The CDR3 DNA is TGTGCCAGCAGCTTAGGGACAGGGGATTATGGCTACACCTTC.

The chain recombines TRBV25-1 with TRBJ1-5; 8 bases agree with TRBD1. Looked up from germline, CDR1 is MGHDK and CDR2 is SYGVNS. The CDR3 length is 14 residues. V was clipped by 4 bases and J by 5 bases; unmatched bases: 4. The chain's CDR3 is CASSAQGADQPQHF. The CDR3 DNA reads as TGTGCCAGCAGTGCCCAGGGGGCAGATCAGCCCCAGCATTTT.

This chain connects TRBV4-1 to TRBJ2-3; a weak D match, TRBD1 (6 bases). Trimming cost V 4 bases and J 0 bases, with 20 bases left between them. This CDR3 contains 18 residues. Germline CDR1 reads MGHRA; CDR2 reads YSYEKL. The chain's CDR3 is CASSLLLGGRSSTDTQYF. The DNA for the CDR3 is TGCGCCAGCAGCCTACTATTAGGGGGTAGGTCTAGCACAGATACGCAGTATTTT.

The gene calls are TRBV28 and TRBJ2-2; D not resolved. Germline V CDR1 and CDR2: MDHEN, SYDVKM. V lost 5 bases to trimming and J lost 6 bases, with 7 bases between them. The CDR3 loop spans 12 amino acids. As DNA, the CDR3 is TGTGCCAGCAGTACATATTCCGGGGAGCTGTTTTTT. Encoded protein: CASSTYSGELFF.

The chain recombines TRBV6-5 with TRBJ2-7; D gene unclear. Germline CDR1 reads MNHEY; CDR2 reads SVGAGI. The length of the CDR3 is 13 residues. Deletions cut 7 bases from V and 0 bases from J, with 10 bases between. The CDR3 is CASTSRSSYEQYF. CDR3 coding DNA: TGTGCCAGCACCTCAAGGAGCTCCTACGAGCAGTACTTC.

V gene TRBV5-1 combines with J gene TRBJ1-1, with a tentative D call TRBD1 (5 bases). The ends were cut back, 4 bases at V and 5 bases at J, with 12 bases in the middle. Per germline, CDR1 SGHRS and CDR2 YFSETQ. This CDR3 is 13 amino acids long. CDR3 amino acids: CASSRTEGTEAFF. For the CDR3, the DNA is TGCGCCAGCAGCCGAACGGAGGGGACTGAAGCTTTCTTT. Supplemented by reference TRBV5-1 and TRBJ1-1, the full variable domain reads KAGVTQTPRYLIKTRGQQVTLSCSPISGHRSVSWYQQTPGQGLQFLFEYFSETQRNKGNFPGRFSGRQFSNSRSEMNVSTLELGDSALYLCASSRTEGTEAFFGQGTRLTVV.

The chain joins TRBV10-3 to TRBJ2-7; D uncertain. The V and J ends lost 5 bases and 0 bases respectively, with 14 bases between them. Germline V lookup: CDR1 ENHRY, CDR2 SYGVKD. This CDR3 region has 15 residues. The CDR3 DNA is TGTGCCATCAGTACGGGTCCCCGAAGCTCCTACGAGCAGTACTTC. This sequence encodes CAISTGPRSSYEQYF.

The chain uses TRBV30 and TRBJ1-4; 8 bases are a match to TRBD1. This CDR3 is 14 amino acids long. V was pared by 0 bases and J by 7 bases, with 4 bases of the junction left unmatched. Per the germline V gene, CDR1 is GTSNPN and CDR2 is SVGIG (reference sequence). This CDR3 reads CAWSVQGAGEKLFF. In DNA form, the CDR3 reads TGTGCCTGGAGTGTTCAGGGGGCGGGTGAAAAACTGTTTTTT.

The rearrangement joins TRBV9 to TRBJ2-3, with no clear D. CDR3 size: 13 residues. V gave up 2 bases and J gave up 0 bases, with 4 bases separating them. The germline V gene has CDR1 SGDLS and CDR2 YYNGEE. The DNA for the CDR3 is TGTGCCAGCAGCGTTACAAGCACAGATACGCAGTATTTT. Protein sequence: CASSVTSTDTQYF. The variable domain in full, completed from reference TRBV9 and TRBJ2-3, reads DSGVTQTPKHLITATGQRVTLRCSPRSGDLSVYWYQQSLDQGLQFLIQYYNGEERAKGNILERFSAQQFPDLHSELNLSSLELGDSALYFCASSVTSTDTQYFGPGTRLTVL.

This rearrangement joins TRBV18 to TRBJ1-4; D unclear. CDR1 and CDR2 (germline): KGHSH, LQKENI. Trimming stripped 0 bases from V and 4 bases from J, with 21 bases between. The CDR3 covers 19 residues. The CDR3 coding sequence is TGTGCCAGCTCACCACCTTTACGGACTACCAAGCCTCATAATGAAAAACTGTTTTTT. Residues: CASSPPLRTTKPHNEKLFF.

The chain uses TRBV12-5 and TRBJ2-2, with no clear D. Per the germline V gene, CDR1 is LGHNT and CDR2 is FRNRAP. Trimming cost V 3 bases and J 1 base, with 9 bases left between them. The CDR3 consists of 15 residues. The CDR3 nucleotides read TGTGCTAGTGGTTTAGTGCACATGAACACCGGGGAGCTGTTTTTT. Its translation: CASGLVHMNTGELFF. The whole variable domain, remainder taken from reference TRBV12-5 and TRBJ2-2, is DARVTQTPRHKVTEMGQEVTMRCQPILGHNTVFWYRQTMMQGLELLAYFRNRAPLDDSGMPKDRFSAEMPDATLATLKIQPSEPRDSAVYFCASGLVHMNTGELFFGEGSRLTVL.